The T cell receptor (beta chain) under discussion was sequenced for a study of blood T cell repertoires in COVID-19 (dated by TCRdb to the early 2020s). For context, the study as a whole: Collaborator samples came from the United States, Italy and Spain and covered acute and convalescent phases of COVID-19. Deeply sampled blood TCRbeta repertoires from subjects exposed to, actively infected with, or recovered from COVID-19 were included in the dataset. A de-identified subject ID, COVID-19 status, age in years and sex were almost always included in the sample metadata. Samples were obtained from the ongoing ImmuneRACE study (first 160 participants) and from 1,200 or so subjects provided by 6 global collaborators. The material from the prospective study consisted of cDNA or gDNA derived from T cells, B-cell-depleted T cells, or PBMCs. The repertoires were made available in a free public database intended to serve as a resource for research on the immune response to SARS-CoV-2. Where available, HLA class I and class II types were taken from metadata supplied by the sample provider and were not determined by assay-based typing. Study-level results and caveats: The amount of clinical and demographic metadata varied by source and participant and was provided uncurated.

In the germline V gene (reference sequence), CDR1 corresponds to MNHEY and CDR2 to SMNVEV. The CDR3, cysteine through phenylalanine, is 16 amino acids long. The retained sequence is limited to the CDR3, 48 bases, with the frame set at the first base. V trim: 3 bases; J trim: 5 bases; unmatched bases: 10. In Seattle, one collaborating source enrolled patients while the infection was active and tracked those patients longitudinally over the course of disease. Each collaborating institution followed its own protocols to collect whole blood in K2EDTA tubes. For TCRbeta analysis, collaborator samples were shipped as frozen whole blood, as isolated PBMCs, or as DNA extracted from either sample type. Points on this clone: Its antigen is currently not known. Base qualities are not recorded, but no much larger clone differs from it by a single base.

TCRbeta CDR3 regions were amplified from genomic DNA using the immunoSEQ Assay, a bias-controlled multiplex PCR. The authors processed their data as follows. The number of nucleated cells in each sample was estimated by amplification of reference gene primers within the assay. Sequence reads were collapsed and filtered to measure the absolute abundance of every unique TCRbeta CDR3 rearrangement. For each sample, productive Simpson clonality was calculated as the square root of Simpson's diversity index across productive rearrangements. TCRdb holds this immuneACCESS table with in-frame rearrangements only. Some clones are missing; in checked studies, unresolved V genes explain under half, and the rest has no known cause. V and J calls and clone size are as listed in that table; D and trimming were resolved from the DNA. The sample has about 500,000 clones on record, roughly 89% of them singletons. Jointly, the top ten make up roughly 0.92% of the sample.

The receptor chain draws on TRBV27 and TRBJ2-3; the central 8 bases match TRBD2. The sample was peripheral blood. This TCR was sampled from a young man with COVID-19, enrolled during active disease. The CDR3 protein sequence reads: CASSFWREARGDTQYF. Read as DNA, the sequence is TGTGCCAGCAGTTTCTGGCGGGAGGCTCGGGGAGATACGCAGTATTTT.